This T cell receptor beta chain was profiled in a study of T cells after yellow fever vaccination. TCRdb re-analysed the 5' RACE reads in MiXCR, keeping a single row per CDR3 protein. The profile covers around 72,000 distinct CDR3 sequences, with under 9.5% appearing a single time and around 30% taken by the ten largest. The CDR3 has 16 amino acids. The V gene's germline CDR1 is SGHAT and CDR2 FQNNGV. Trimming removed 1 base from V and 9 bases from J; junction bases left unmatched: 11. This clonotype showed up many times. Source: CD8+ T cells sorted from PBMCs, taken around 10 days after the first yellow fever vaccination. J is TRBJ2-1 and V is TRBV11-2, with 8 bases that match TRBD2. The source is a man in his late teens or twenties who received the YFV17D yellow fever vaccine. Here the CDR3 reads CASSLAVASGWGEQFF. CDR3 DNA sequence: TGTGCCAGCAGCTTAGCAGTGGCTAGCGGGTGGGGTGAGCAGTTCTTC.